Each of the 21 T cell receptor beta chains below was sequenced from the same sample in a study of T cell responses to AZD1222 COVID-19 vaccine. This table comes from immunoSEQ multiplex PCR, and its TCRdb copy is limited to in-frame clones, with some not included. The sample shows over 100,000 clones, about 80% of them seen only once. The sample here was peripheral blood, taken on day 0 of AZD1222 vaccination. The receptors derive from an adult in good health.

The chain has TRBV5-1 and TRBJ2-5; TRBD2 matches at 9 bases. CDR3 length: 16 residues. Germline V lookup: CDR1 SGHRS, CDR2 YFSETQ. The ends lost 4 bases at V and 5 bases at J; junction bases unmatched: 12. The CDR3 is CASSLLLAGRTETQYF. The CDR3 DNA reads as TGCGCCAGCAGCCTACTCCTAGCGGGGAGGACGGAGACCCAGTACTTC.

This clone has only one observation. The chain uses TRBV14 and TRBJ1-2; D is perhaps TRBD1 (5 bases). Germline V gene lookup returns CDR1 SGHDN and CDR2 FVKESK. This CDR3 has 13 amino acids. The ends were cut back, 4 bases at V and 7 bases at J, with 13 bases in the middle. CDR3 nucleotides: TGTGCCAGCAGCCCTTACCAGGGTACTGGCTACACCTTC. This encodes CASSPYQGTGYTF.

The rearrangement links TRBV7-9 to TRBJ2-3; 10 bases are a match to TRBD2. Germline loops: CDR1 SEHNR, CDR2 FQNEAQ (reference sequence). The V gene end was trimmed by 2 bases and the J gene end by 3 bases; junction bases not matched to a gene: 8. This CDR3 comprises 17 residues. The CDR3, as DNA: TGTGCCAGCAGCTTATCCGGGACTAGCGTTGGGACAGATACGCAGTATTTT. Protein: CASSLSGTSVGTDTQYF.

A few counts support this clone. This rearrangement joins TRBV7-3 to TRBJ2-7, with TRBD2 as a possible D gene (6 bases). The CDR3 consists of 15 residues. Trimming stripped 3 bases from V and 1 base from J, with 13 bases between. Germline V gene sequence: CDR1 SGHTA, CDR2 FQGTGA. The CDR3 region is CASSFTGTGSYEQYF. DNA for the CDR3: TGTGCCAGCAGCTTCACCGGGACTGGTTCCTACGAGCAGTACTTC.

This clone appeared once. V gene TRBV11-3 combines with J gene TRBJ1-3; D is possibly TRBD1 (6 bases). CDR3 length equals 17 residues. Germline V CDR1 and CDR2: SGHNT, YENEEA. V was pared by 4 bases and J by 4 bases, with 20 bases between. The CDR3 here is CASSSQPGQGGGNTIYF. In nucleotides, the CDR3 is TGTGCCAGCAGCTCACAACCGGGACAAGGAGGGGGAAACACCATATATTTT.

The gene calls are TRBV4-2 and TRBJ2-7; 10 nucleotides match TRBD2. This CDR3 contains 16 residues. Germline trimming cut 1 base from V and 3 bases from J; bases unmatched to any gene: 6. Looked up from germline, CDR1 is LGHNA and CDR2 is YNFKEQ. This chain's CDR3 is CASSQVAGGRNYEQYF. The CDR3, as DNA: TGTGCCAGCAGCCAAGTAGCGGGAGGTCGGAACTACGAGCAGTACTTC.

The chain couples TRBV7-9 to TRBJ2-1; D unresolved. Between the trimmed V and J ends, which lost 1 base and 3 bases, there was a span of 10 bases. The germline CDR1 and CDR2 sequences are SEHNR and FQNEAQ (reference sequence). CDR3 length: 15 residues. CDR3 amino acids: CASSLGGSLYNEQFF. The DNA of the CDR3 is TGTGCCAGCAGCTTAGGAGGAAGCCTCTACAATGAGCAGTTCTTC.

The chain carries TRBV5-4 and TRBJ2-5; tentatively, D is TRBD2 (6 bases). V was cut by 6 bases and J by 3 bases, with 12 bases left in between. Germline loops: CDR1 SGHNT, CDR2 YYREEE (reference sequence). The CDR3 totals 13 residues. The CDR3 bases are TGTGCCAGCACCAGGGACTCTAAAGAGACCCAGTACTTC. This gives the protein CASTRDSKETQYF.

The chain is built from TRBV6-6 and TRBJ1-1; 7 bases are shared with TRBD1. This CDR3 comprises 12 residues. J lost 8 bases, V lost 10 bases, and 10 bases had no gene match. CDR1 is MNHNY and CDR2 is SVGAGI in the germline V gene (reference sequence). This chain's CDR3 is CATETGSEEAFF. Here the CDR3 DNA reads TGTGCCACCGAGACAGGGTCGGAGGAAGCTTTCTTT.

This chain uses TRBV6-6 with TRBJ1-6; 12 nucleotides line up with TRBD1. This CDR3 has 17 amino acids. The germline gives CDR1 MNHNY, CDR2 SVGAGI (reference sequence). Trimming removed 5 bases from V and 9 bases from J; junction bases left unmatched: 11. The CDR3 sequence is CASSQTLGTGGSSPLHF. CDR3 DNA: TGTGCCAGCAGTCAAACCCTGGGGACAGGGGGCAGTTCACCCCTCCACTTT.

This clone was seen a few times. The CDR3 loop is CASSPGHYKNTGELFF. CDR3 coding DNA: TGTGCCAGCTCACCCGGCCATTACAAAAACACCGGGGAGCTGTTTTTT. The V and J genes are TRBV18 and TRBJ2-2; no clear D gene. CDR3 length: 16 residues. V gave up 3 bases and J gave up 2 bases, with 13 bases separating them. Germline V gives CDR1 KGHSH, CDR2 LQKENI.

The chain joins TRBV10-3 to TRBJ2-1; no firm D call. Between the trimmed V and J ends, which lost 8 bases and 4 bases, there was a span of 15 bases. The CDR3 has 14 residues. Germline values: CDR1 ENHRY, CDR2 SYGVKD. CDR3 nucleotide sequence: TGTGCCATCTCCTCCCCCGGTGGGTACAATGAGCAGTTCTTC. It codes for CAISSPGGYNEQFF.

The chain uses TRBV18 and TRBJ1-6, with D possibly matching TRBD1 (5 bases). CDR1 is KGHSH, CDR2 LQKENI, per germline. The CDR3 sequence is 16 residues long. The V and J ends lost 4 bases and 0 bases respectively, with 10 bases between them. The CDR3 region has the DNA TGTGCCAGCTCACTGGGACTGGTCTCCTATAATTCACCCCTCCACTTT. Translated, it gives CASSLGLVSYNSPLHF.

This clone was seen a single time. CDR3 residues: CASSIDSFSYNEQFF. CDR3 nucleotide sequence: TGCGCCAGCAGTATCGACAGCTTCTCCTACAATGAGCAGTTCTTC. J is TRBJ2-1 and V is TRBV5-1; possible D gene TRBD1, 5 bases. This CDR3 contains 15 residues. Germline V gives CDR1 SGHRS, CDR2 YFSETQ. Trimming left V 5 bases short and J 0 bases short, with 12 bases between.

In DNA, the CDR3 is TGTGCCAGCAGCTTATACCAGGGGTCCACTGAAGCTTTCTTT. It encodes CASSLYQGSTEAFF. This chain connects TRBV7-3 to TRBJ1-1, with D perhaps matching TRBD1 (6 bases). CDR1 and CDR2 from the germline V gene are SGHTA and FQGTGA. The germline V and J ends were trimmed by 2 bases and 4 bases, with 11 bases remaining between them. This CDR3 is built from 14 residues.

J is TRBJ2-3 and V is TRBV7-8; the D is unclear. The CDR3 length is 13 residues. With 2 bases removed from V and 6 bases from J, the gap between germline ends came to 9 bases. Germline V lookup: CDR1 SGHVS, CDR2 FQNEAQ. The CDR3 DNA sequence: TGTGCCAGCAGCTTAATGGCGGCGGATACGCAGTATTTT. As protein: CASSLMAADTQYF.

The chain employs TRBV3-1 (or the pseudogene TRBV3-2) and TRBJ1-2, with 8 bases that match TRBD1. V gave up 4 bases and J gave up 2 bases; unmatched junction bases: 0. This CDR3 is built from 13 residues. Germline-derived CDR1 and CDR2 are LGHDT and YNNKEL (reference sequence). The CDR3 sequence: CASSRQGNYGYTF. CDR3 DNA sequence: TGTGCCAGCAGCCGACAGGGGAACTATGGCTACACCTTC.

V is TRBV28 and J is TRBJ2-7; TRBD1 might be the D (7 bases). CDR1 MDHEN and CDR2 SYDVKM come from the germline V gene. With 6 bases removed from V and 5 bases from J, the gap between germline ends came to 23 bases. This CDR3 region has 16 residues. CDR3 bases: TGTGCCAGCAGCAGCCCCCCGTTTCAGGGGGGCAACGAGCAGTACTTC. Amino acids: CASSSPPFQGGNEQYF.

The chain recombines TRBV19 with TRBJ1-5; D is ambiguous. The germline V and J ends were trimmed by 3 bases and 9 bases, with 15 bases remaining between them. This CDR3 has 14 amino acids. The germline gives CDR1 LNHDA, CDR2 SQIVND (reference sequence). In DNA, the CDR3 is TGTGCCAGTAGTATCGGCCGAATCGAGGGGCCCCAGCATTTT. Residues: CASSIGRIEGPQHF.

The chain employs TRBV7-9 and TRBJ2-5; possible D gene TRBD2, 6 bases. This CDR3 region has 15 residues. Deletions cut 1 base from V and 5 bases from J, with 14 bases between. Germline V gene lookup returns CDR1 SEHNR and CDR2 FQNEAQ (reference sequence). The CDR3 bases are TGTGCCAGCAGCTTAGTTGGCCCTGGAGGGGAGACCCAGTACTTC. Residues: CASSLVGPGGETQYF. Drawing the rest from reference TRBV7-9 and TRBJ2-5, the complete variable domain is DTGVSQNPRHKITKRGQNVTFRCDPISEHNRLYWYRQTLGQGPEFLTYFQNEAQLEKSRLLSDRFSAERPKGSFSTLEIQRTEQGDSAMYLCASSLVGPGGETQYFGPGTRLLVL.

The chain carries TRBV6-5 and TRBJ1-6; 10 bases line up with TRBD1. The CDR3 has 15 amino acids. Germline V gene data show CDR1 as MNHEY and CDR2 as SVGAGI. Trimming took 8 bases from V and 10 from J; bases not matched to a gene: 11. The CDR3 sequence: CASLPDRGRRSPLHF. In DNA, the CDR3 is TGTGCCAGCCTTCCTGACAGGGGGCGCAGATCACCCCTCCACTTT.